A single sample is the source of the 15 T cell receptor beta chains below, sequenced in a study of OX40 agonist ivuxolimab in advanced cancers. Libraries came from the immunoSEQ multiplex PCR assay. TCRdb retrieved this table from immuneACCESS and kept in-frame rearrangements only. Not all clones are present; in checked studies, unresolved V genes account for under half, and no reason is known for the remainder. Present in this sample are some 24,000 clones, around four fifths of which were seen just once. The top ten hold over 1.1% of the sample. Source: CD4+ or CD8+ T cells sorted from blood, taken in a trial of the OX40 agonist ivuxolimab. The receptors come from an adult with an advanced solid tumor such as melanoma, head and neck, liver or kidney cancer.

This chain joins TRBV28 and TRBJ2-3; 10 bases are shared with TRBD1. This CDR3 has 15 residues. V shed 7 bases and J 7 bases; nucleotides not matched to a gene: 11. CDR1 is MDHEN, CDR2 SYDVKM, per germline. The CDR3 DNA reads TGTGCCAGCATCACCGGGACAGGGGCGTGGAATACGCAGTATTTT. This encodes CASITGTGAWNTQYF.

The chain is built from TRBV28 and TRBJ2-4; TRBD2 is a possible D gene (5 bases). V gave up 2 bases and J gave up 1 base, with 9 bases separating them. The CDR3 loop spans 15 amino acids. Germline V gene data show CDR1 as MDHEN and CDR2 as SYDVKM. CDR3 in amino acids: CASSLEGAAKNIQYF. The DNA for the CDR3 is TGTGCCAGCAGTTTAGAGGGAGCGGCCAAAAACATTCAGTACTTC.

The chain carries TRBV27 and TRBJ2-2, with D uncertain. Trimming took 5 bases from V and 10 from J, leaving 14 bases between them. Germline V CDR1 and CDR2: MNHEY, SMNVEV (reference sequence). This CDR3 is built from 13 residues. The CDR3 reads CASSPDSSAELFF. The CDR3 DNA is TGTGCCAGCAGTCCCGACTCCTCGGCGGAGCTGTTTTTT.

V is TRBV5-4 and J is TRBJ1-1, with 7 bases that match TRBD1. Germline trimming cut 5 bases from V and 8 bases from J; bases unmatched to any gene: 9. Germline CDR1 SGHNT, CDR2 YYREEE (reference sequence). This CDR3 is built from 13 residues. The CDR3 sequence is CASSKPGTEEAFF. The CDR3 DNA reads TGTGCCAGCAGTAAACCCGGGACAGAAGAAGCTTTCTTT.

This clone was seen only a few times. The chain recombines TRBV28 with TRBJ2-3, with TRBD2 matching over 10 bases. CDR3 length equals 17 residues. CDR1 is MDHEN, CDR2 SYDVKM, per germline. J was trimmed by 3 bases and V by 6 bases; bases with no gene match: 12. The CDR3 DNA reads as TGTGCCAGCAGCCCAGCCTCCAGCGGGAGGGAGACAGATACGCAGTATTTT. Translation: CASSPASSGRETDTQYF.

V gene TRBV7-3 combines with J gene TRBJ2-2; D tentatively reads TRBD1 or TRBD2 (5 bases each). With 1 base removed from V and 7 bases from J, the gap between germline ends came to 10 bases. The length of the CDR3 is 14 residues. CDR1 and CDR2 from the germline V gene are SGHTA and FQGTGA. The CDR3 loop reads CASSLSRESGELFF. The CDR3 DNA sequence: TGTGCCAGCAGCTTAAGCAGGGAGAGCGGGGAGCTGTTTTTT.

On this clone: One end of the junction does not line up with germline, which may come from a read error. The V gene is TRBV19, the J gene TRBJ1-4; D may be TRBD1 (6 bases). Looked up from germline, CDR1 is LNHDA and CDR2 is SQIVND (reference sequence). The CDR3 is 19 amino acids. This CDR3 reads CASSRRAGQAFPTDEKLFF. The CDR3 DNA is TGTGCCAGTAGTAGAAGAGCGGGACAAGCCTTTCCAACTGATGAAAAACTGTTTTTT.

The chain employs TRBV30 and TRBJ1-1; perhaps TRBD1 as D (5 bases). Per germline, CDR1 GTSNPN and CDR2 SVGIG (reference sequence). The CDR3 runs 12 residues. With 5 bases removed from V and 5 bases from J, the gap between germline ends came to 12 bases. The CDR3 coding sequence is TGTGCCTGGTCCAGGGAGTGGACTGAAGCTTTCTTT. It is translated as CAWSREWTEAFF. Filled out from reference TRBV30 and TRBJ1-1, the complete variable domain reads SQTIHQWPATLVQPVGSPLSLECTVEGTSNPNLYWYRQAAGRGLQLLFYSVGIGQISSEVPQNLSASRPQDRQFILSSKKLLLSDSGFYLCAWSREWTEAFFGQGTRLTVV.

The genes are TRBV30 and TRBJ1-5, with no clear D. Germline CDR1 and CDR2: GTSNPN and SVGIG (reference sequence). The V gene lost 0 bases and the J gene lost 2 bases, with 11 bases spanning the gap. CDR3 length: 15 amino acids. For the CDR3, the DNA is TGTGCCTGGAGTGTAGGGTCTGGGGGCAATCAGCCCCAGCATTTT. This translates into CAWSVGSGGNQPQHF.

The gene calls are TRBV7-3 and TRBJ2-5; D is tentatively TRBD1 or TRBD2 (5 bases each). The CDR3 consists of 15 residues. CDR1 and CDR2 (germline): SGHTA, FQGTGA. V dropped 5 bases and J dropped 4 bases, with 17 bases sitting between them. The CDR3 DNA reads as TGTGCCAGCAGCGAGGGGCGACGGAACATAGAGACCCAGTACTTC. It translates to CASSEGRRNIETQYF.

This chain joins TRBV13 and TRBJ1-1; D is uncertain. CDR1 is PRHDT, CDR2 FYEKMQ, per germline (reference sequence). The CDR3 covers 14 residues. V lost 7 bases and J lost 1, with 13 bases in between. CDR3 amino acids: CASTSGPSNTEAFF. In nucleotides, the CDR3 is TGTGCCAGCACCTCTGGGCCGTCGAACACTGAAGCTTTCTTT.

In this sample, this clone turned up a few times. The rearrangement links TRBV19 to TRBJ1-5; D may be TRBD1 (6 bases). V gave up 7 bases and J gave up 0 bases, with 13 bases separating them. CDR3 length equals 15 residues. Germline lookup yields CDR1 LNHDA and CDR2 SQIVND (reference sequence). CDR3: CASTPRGASNQPQHF. The CDR3 DNA is TGTGCCAGTACCCCCAGGGGAGCTAGCAATCAGCCCCAGCATTTT. The full variable domain, in which reference TRBV19 and TRBJ1-5 provide the parts outside the CDR3, is DGGITQSPKYLFRKEGQNVTLSCEQNLNHDAMYWYRQDPGQGLRLIYYSQIVNDFQKGDIAEGYSVSREKKESFPLTVTSAQKNPTAFYLCASTPRGASNQPQHFGDGTRLSIL.

The chain employs TRBV28 and TRBJ1-4; possible D gene TRBD1, 5 bases. Germline V gene sequence: CDR1 MDHEN, CDR2 SYDVKM. Trimming removed 9 bases at V and 0 bases at J, with 14 bases between. The CDR3 consists of 15 residues. As DNA, the CDR3 is TGTGCCAGTTCCCCGGGGGGTTCAACTAATGAAAAACTGTTTTTT. Translating it yields CASSPGGSTNEKLFF.

The rearrangement links TRBV5-5 to TRBJ2-7; D is tentatively TRBD1 or TRBD2 (5 bases each). This CDR3 is built from 12 residues. Trimming took 4 bases from V and 6 from J, leaving 11 bases between them. CDR1 and CDR2 (germline): SGHKS, YYEKEE (reference sequence). The CDR3 DNA is TGTGCCAGCAGCGCCTGGGACGCCGAGCAGTACTTC. Protein product: CASSAWDAEQYF. Supplemented by reference TRBV5-5 and TRBJ2-7, the full variable domain reads DAGVTQSPTHLIKTRGQQVTLRCSPISGHKSVSWYQQVLGQGPQFIFQYYEKEERGRGNFPDRFSARQFPNYSSELNVNALLLGDSALYLCASSAWDAEQYFGPGTRLTVT.

V is TRBV11-2 and J is TRBJ2-7; the match to TRBD1 covers 7 bases. Germline V gene sequence: CDR1 SGHAT, CDR2 FQNNGV. CDR3 length: 17 residues. Trimming removed 2 bases from V and 2 bases from J; junction bases left unmatched: 12. The CDR3 reads CASSLTQGTDKTYEQYF. CDR3 DNA sequence: TGTGCCAGCAGCTTAACTCAAGGGACAGACAAAACCTACGAGCAGTACTTC.